The 20 T cell receptor beta chains presented below share a single source sample, sequenced in a study of T-cell reconstitution after alpha-beta-depleted transplantation in children. Unique molecular identifiers were incorporated into the prepared TCRbeta library. One entry per CDR3 protein, called by TCRdb with MiXCR from the PCR reads. The sample has roughly 500,000 distinct CDR3 sequences; 15% to 20% are singletons. Source: PBMCs from the stem cell graft donor, taken from the stem cell graft. Receptors originate from a human donor who donated a stem cell graft to a child with acute lymphoblastic leukemia.

This clonotype was seen many times. This sequence joins TRBV4-2 and TRBJ2-7, with 7 bases that match TRBD2. The CDR3 extends over 15 amino acids. Per the germline V gene, CDR1 is LGHNA and CDR2 is YNFKEQ. The J segment lost 5 bases and the V segment lost 0 bases, leaving 7 bases of the junction unmatched. CDR3 DNA sequence: TGTGCCAGCAGCCAAGAGGCCAGCGGGGCTGACGAGCAGTACTTC. Translating gives CASSQEASGADEQYF.

The chain links TRBV5-1 to TRBJ2-7; 14 bases map to TRBD2. CDR1 is SGHRS and CDR2 is YFSETQ in the germline V gene. Trimming cost V 4 bases and J 0 bases; bases outside gene matches: 9. The CDR3 consists of 18 residues. This CDR3 is CASSPGLAGGQTSYEQYF. The CDR3 DNA follows: TGCGCCAGCAGCCCAGGACTAGCGGGAGGTCAGACCTCCTACGAGCAGTACTTC.

This clonotype occurred a few times. The chain couples TRBV7-2 to TRBJ2-3; a possible D gene is TRBD2 (6 bases). The CDR3 is made up of 14 amino acids. CDR1 is SGHTA and CDR2 is FQGNSA in the germline V gene. V lost 5 bases, J lost 4 bases, and 13 bases lay in between. The CDR3 DNA reads TGTGCCAGCAGCACATTAGCGGAATCAGATACGCAGTATTTT. Protein: CASSTLAESDTQYF.

The V call is TRBV12-5, the J call TRBJ2-2; 7 nucleotides match TRBD1. This CDR3 has 15 residues. V lost 0 bases to trimming and J lost 6 bases; unmatched junction nucleotides: 4. CDR1 and CDR2 (germline): LGHNT, FRNRAP. The CDR3 DNA follows: TGTGCTAGTGGTTTGGTAACAGGGGCGGCCGGGGAGCTGTTTTTT. Amino acids: CASGLVTGAAGELFF.

The rearrangement links TRBV27 to TRBJ2-7, with 13 bases fitting TRBD2. The CDR3 spans 15 residues. Trimming at V came to 5 bases and at J to 7 bases, leaving 8 bases not matched to a gene. The germline gives CDR1 MNHEY, CDR2 SMNVEV (reference sequence). The CDR3 nucleotides read TGTGCCAGCAGTCCGGGACTAGCGGGACGGGGTGAGCAGTACTTC. The encoded protein is CASSPGLAGRGEQYF.

There are a few counts of this clonotype. The chain carries TRBV12-3 or TRBV12-4 and TRBJ2-5, with 14 bases matching TRBD2. J gave up 1 base and V 6 bases, and 4 bases lay outside the gene matches. This CDR3 is 16 amino acids long. The CDR3 DNA reads as TGTGCCAGCAGCCACGGACTAGCGGGAGGCCAAGAGACCCAGTACTTC. It encodes CASSHGLAGGQETQYF.

This clonotype was counted a few times. The chain couples TRBV29-1 to TRBJ1-1; a weak D match, TRBD1 (5 bases). From germline, CDR1 is SQVTM and CDR2 ANQGSEA. The length of the CDR3 is 13 residues. V was trimmed by 5 bases and J by 4 bases, leaving 14 bases between them. The CDR3 loop reads CSVLIHRSTEAFF. For the CDR3, the DNA is TGCAGCGTTCTTATACACAGGAGCACTGAAGCTTTCTTT.

This clonotype was counted at least ten times. This chain connects TRBV29-1 to TRBJ1-4; tentative D call: TRBD1 (5 bases). V was trimmed by 7 bases and J by 7 bases, leaving 7 bases between them. The CDR3 is made up of 10 amino acids. Germline CDR1 is SQVTM and CDR2 is ANQGSEA. CDR3 in amino acids: CSARGEKLFF. CDR3 nucleotides: TGCAGCGCAAGGGGTGAAAAACTGTTTTTT.

The chain is built from TRBV27 and TRBJ1-4; D not certain. The CDR3 runs 15 residues. Trimming pared 3 bases from V and 5 bases from J, leaving 13 bases between. CDR1 is MNHEY, CDR2 SMNVEV, per germline (reference sequence). Here the CDR3 reads CASSFGRPPNEKLFF. CDR3 sequence (DNA): TGTGCCAGCAGTTTCGGACGCCCCCCCAATGAAAAACTGTTTTTT.

This clonotype was detected a few times. V gene TRBV6-5 combines with J gene TRBJ2-7, with D perhaps TRBD2 (5 bases). The CDR3 spans 16 residues. Germline V gives CDR1 MNHEY, CDR2 SVGAGI. V dropped 0 bases and J dropped 6 bases, with 18 bases sitting between them. The CDR3 spells CASSYSISITSIEQYF. The CDR3 DNA reads as TGTGCCAGCAGTTACTCGATCTCAATAACTAGTATCGAGCAGTACTTC.

This clonotype occurred a few times. The chain links TRBV9 to TRBJ2-1; perhaps TRBD2 as D (6 bases). Trimming took off 7 bases at V and 3 bases at J, with 14 bases between the two ends. The germline CDR1 and CDR2 sequences are SGDLS and YYNGEE. The CDR3 has 14 residues. CDR3 DNA sequence: TGTGCCAGCGGAGAGGGGCGGGACTACAATGAGCAGTTCTTC. Amino acids: CASGEGRDYNEQFF.

This clonotype has only a few counts. The chain couples TRBV20-1 to TRBJ2-1; 14 bases fit TRBD2. There are 18 residues in the CDR3. Germline lookup yields CDR1 DFQATT and CDR2 SNEGSKA (reference sequence). V trimming: 0 bases; J trimming: 1 base; junction bases outside the gene matches: 5. Here the CDR3 reads CSARDGTSGSRSYNEQFF. The DNA of the CDR3 is TGCAGTGCTAGAGACGGGACTAGCGGGAGTAGGTCCTACAATGAGCAGTTCTTC.

This clonotype was recorded many times. The chain carries TRBV20-1 and TRBJ2-5; unclear D gene. This CDR3 is 13 amino acids long. Trimming left V 1 base short and J 5 bases short, with 11 bases between. From germline, CDR1 is DFQATT and CDR2 SNEGSKA (reference sequence). This CDR3 is CSARGDLDETQYF. Written as DNA, the CDR3 is TGCAGTGCTAGAGGTGACCTTGATGAGACCCAGTACTTC.

This clonotype was seen a few times. The V call is TRBV7-8, the J call TRBJ1-2, with D tentatively TRBD1 (5 bases). The length of the CDR3 is 14 residues. With 5 bases removed from V and 7 bases from J, the gap between germline ends came to 17 bases. Germline V gives CDR1 SGHVS, CDR2 FQNEAQ. In nucleotides, the CDR3 is TGTGCCAGCAGCATTTCAGGGAACCAGCTTGGCTACACCTTC. Amino acids: CASSISGNQLGYTF.

This chain connects TRBV20-1 to TRBJ1-3; D gene uncertain. The CDR3 runs 14 residues. Germline-derived CDR1 and CDR2 are DFQATT and SNEGSKA (reference sequence). The germline V and J ends were trimmed by 1 base and 3 bases, with 10 bases remaining between them. CDR3 protein: CSARVTDFGNTIYF. The CDR3 DNA follows: TGCAGTGCTAGAGTGACTGATTTTGGAAACACCATATATTTT.

J is TRBJ2-5 and V is TRBV13; D uncertain. This CDR3 spans 14 amino acids. The germline V gene encodes CDR1 PRHDT and CDR2 FYEKMQ (reference sequence). Trimming took 3 bases from V and 2 from J, leaving 10 bases between them. Written as DNA, the CDR3 is TGTGCCAGCAGCTTCCTTCCGCCACAAGAGACCCAGTACTTC. It codes for CASSFLPPQETQYF.

In its sample, this clonotype was seen a few times. The junction differs from germline at one of its ends, possibly a read error. The chain recombines TRBV5-5 with TRBJ1-2, with 10 nucleotides matching TRBD1. There are 15 residues in the CDR3. Germline V lookup: CDR1 SGHKS, CDR2 YYEKEE (reference sequence). CDR3: CASSLGTGGNDGYTF. DNA of the CDR3: TGTGCCAGCAGCTTGGGGACAGGGGGTAACGATGGCTACACCTTC.

The chain has TRBV7-9 and TRBJ1-1, with D tentatively TRBD1 (5 bases). The V gene lost 4 bases and the J gene lost 5 bases, with 14 bases spanning the gap. The CDR3 extends over 14 amino acids. CDR1 is SEHNR and CDR2 is FQNEAQ in the germline V gene (reference sequence). The CDR3 sequence: CASSSDRKRTEAFF. The DNA of the CDR3 is TGTGCCAGCAGCTCTGACAGAAAGCGAACTGAAGCTTTCTTT.

The chain recombines TRBV12-3 or TRBV12-4 with TRBJ1-2; 12 nucleotides match TRBD1. The trim removed 5 bases at V and 3 bases at J, leaving 10 bases unmatched. The CDR3 is 17 amino acids. This chain's CDR3 is CASSPGTGGAGDYGYTF. DNA for the CDR3: TGTGCCAGCAGTCCTGGGACAGGGGGCGCGGGGGACTATGGCTACACCTTC.

This clonotype was counted between two and nine times. This sequence joins TRBV12-3 or TRBV12-4 and TRBJ2-6; no reliable D call. The CDR3 consists of 15 residues. Trimming took off 7 bases at V and 0 bases at J, with 10 bases between the two ends. CDR3 in DNA: TGTGCCAGCACGGGTGCCCTCTCTGGGGCCAACGTCCTGACTTTC. The encoded protein is CASTGALSGANVLTF.